This entry lists 10 T cell receptor beta chains sequenced from one sample in a study of Ad26.COV2.S vaccination and SARS-CoV-2 variants (dated by TCRdb to about 2021). Library prep was done by the immunoSEQ multiplex PCR assay. TCRdb took over this immuneACCESS table, retaining in-frame rearrangements with V and J assigned. Such tables are incomplete; in checked studies, under half of the missing clones stem from an unresolved V gene, and the remainder is unexplained. This sample gives 360,000 or so clones in total; roughly 91% of them show up just once. The ten biggest clones cover more than 3% of the sample. The treatment or condition label on this specimen signifies: about 20 received Ad26.COV2.S at low or high dose, single or two shots; a few received placebo; per-sample allocation not given. For vaccine and placebo recipients, repertoires were sequenced using samples collected on day 63 after the first injection.

This material consisted of peripheral blood, taken in a trial of Ad26.COV2.S vaccine versus placebo. The origin of the receptors is a person between 18 and 59 years old who received the Ad26.COV2.S COVID-19 vaccine or a placebo.

This clone showed up just once. The V call is TRBV10-3, the J call TRBJ2-1, with 8 bases fitting TRBD2. The junction had 7 bases not matched to a gene; V was cut back by 4 bases and J by 2 bases. Germline CDR1 and CDR2: ENHRY and SYGVKD. The length of the CDR3 is 16 residues. CDR3 amino acids: CAISGPGGSTYNEQFF. The CDR3, as DNA: TGTGCCATCAGTGGCCCGGGGGGGAGTACCTACAATGAGCAGTTCTTC.

The V call is TRBV18, the J call TRBJ2-7, with D hard to call. Trimming took 4 bases from V and 3 from J, leaving 7 bases between them. The V gene's germline CDR1 is KGHSH and CDR2 LQKENI. The CDR3 extends over 12 amino acids. The CDR3 sequence is CASSQPSYEQYF. The DNA for the CDR3 is TGTGCCAGCTCACAGCCAAGCTACGAGCAGTACTTC.

This clone was picked up one time. The rearrangement uses TRBV18 and TRBJ1-1, with D tentatively TRBD1 (5 bases). The CDR3 totals 13 residues. V was shortened by 0 bases and J by 5 bases, with 7 bases between the two germline ends. The V gene's germline CDR1 is KGHSH and CDR2 LQKENI. The CDR3 reads CASSPPRVTEAFF. The CDR3 DNA is TGTGCCAGCTCACCACCCAGGGTTACTGAAGCTTTCTTT.

V is TRBV5-1 and J is TRBJ1-1; D may be TRBD1 (6 bases). Trimming cost V 0 bases and J 3 bases, with 6 bases left between them. Germline CDR1 reads SGHRS; CDR2 reads YFSETQ. CDR3 length: 13 amino acids. The CDR3 coding sequence is TGCGCCAGCAGCTTGGACAGGGACACTGAAGCTTTCTTT. It is translated as CASSLDRDTEAFF. Full variable domain (missing parts from reference TRBV5-1 and TRBJ1-1): KAGVTQTPRYLIKTRGQQVTLSCSPISGHRSVSWYQQTPGQGLQFLFEYFSETQRNKGNFPGRFSGRQFSNSRSEMNVSTLELGDSALYLCASSLDRDTEAFFGQGTRLTVV.

The chain joins TRBV6-1 to TRBJ2-7; TRBD1 matches at 8 bases. J gave up 1 base and V 3 bases, and 5 bases lay outside the gene matches. This CDR3 region has 15 residues. Per germline, CDR1 MNHNS and CDR2 SASEGT. DNA of the CDR3: TGTGCCAGCAGTGACCTGGACAGGGTATCCTACGAGCAGTACTTC. It encodes CASSDLDRVSYEQYF.

This chain links TRBV12-3 or TRBV12-4 with TRBJ2-7; tentatively, D is TRBD1 or TRBD2 (6 bases each). The CDR3 spans 12 residues. V lost 8 bases to trimming and J lost 3 bases, with 11 bases between them. The CDR3 spells CASGRTVYEQYF. The CDR3 nucleotides are TGTGCCAGCGGGAGGACAGTCTACGAGCAGTACTTC.

This clone was observed once. The chain couples TRBV5-1 to TRBJ1-4, with 10 bases lining up with TRBD1. Germline values: CDR1 SGHRS, CDR2 YFSETQ. J was trimmed by 8 bases and V by 0 bases; bases with no gene match: 7. CDR3 length: 16 residues. CDR3 in DNA: TGCGCCAGCAGCTTGGGGGACAGGGGTCAAGGCGAAAAACTGTTTTTT. This sequence encodes CASSLGDRGQGEKLFF.

The chain is built from TRBV5-1 and TRBJ1-1, with D possibly TRBD1 on 6 matching bases. The CDR3 is 14 amino acids. Trimming removed 3 bases from V and 5 bases from J, with 14 bases in between. Germline CDR1 is SGHRS and CDR2 is YFSETQ. The CDR3 coding sequence is TGCGCCAGCAGCTCATCACAGGGCCGGACTGAAGCTTTCTTT. Encoded protein: CASSSSQGRTEAFF. Full variable domain (remainder filled in from reference TRBV5-1 and TRBJ1-1): KAGVTQTPRYLIKTRGQQVTLSCSPISGHRSVSWYQQTPGQGLQFLFEYFSETQRNKGNFPGRFSGRQFSNSRSEMNVSTLELGDSALYLCASSSSQGRTEAFFGQGTRLTVV.

The chain links TRBV27 to TRBJ1-6; D might be TRBD1 (6 bases). CDR1 and CDR2 from the germline V gene are MNHEY and SMNVEV (reference sequence). This CDR3 region has 15 residues. V lost 4 bases and J lost 7, with 14 bases in between. CDR3 residues: CASSSAGRGNSPLHF. CDR3 bases: TGTGCCAGCAGTTCCGCCGGCAGGGGAAATTCACCCCTCCACTTT.

CDR3 in DNA: TGTGCCAGCAGCGGACAGGGGGCTGAATGGGCCGGGGAGCTGTTTTTT. Translating it yields CASSGQGAEWAGELFF. The rearrangement links TRBV7-9 to TRBJ2-2, with TRBD1 matching 11 bases. This CDR3 has 16 residues. CDR1 SEHNR and CDR2 FQNEAQ come from the germline V gene (reference sequence). V was clipped by 5 bases and J by 6 bases; unmatched bases: 8. Full variable domain (missing parts from reference TRBV7-9 and TRBJ2-2): DTGVSQNPRHKITKRGQNVTFRCDPISEHNRLYWYRQTLGQGPEFLTYFQNEAQLEKSRLLSDRFSAERPKGSFSTLEIQRTEQGDSAMYLCASSGQGAEWAGELFFGEGSRLTVL.